Given below is one TCR beta chain in context. The germline V gene encodes CDR1 LGHNT and CDR2 FRNRAP. This CDR3 has 13 amino acids. The V gene lost 2 bases and the J gene lost 2 bases, with 6 bases spanning the gap. The data derive from a study of graft-versus-host responses after intestinal transplantation. Libraries were prepared by immunoSEQ multiplex PCR; TCRdb keeps only in-frame clonotypes and omits some of them. The profile shows under 20,000 clones, 80% to 90% of them singletons. The material was bone marrow, obtained around 120 days after intestinal transplantation. The chain couples TRBV12-5 to TRBJ1-1, with D unresolved. This clonotype was sampled from a human patient who received an intestinal transplant, so some T cells may come from the graft donor. The CDR3 DNA reads as TGTGCTAGTGGTTTGTACGGCAACACTGAAGCTTTCTTT. Encoded protein: CASGLYGNTEAFF.